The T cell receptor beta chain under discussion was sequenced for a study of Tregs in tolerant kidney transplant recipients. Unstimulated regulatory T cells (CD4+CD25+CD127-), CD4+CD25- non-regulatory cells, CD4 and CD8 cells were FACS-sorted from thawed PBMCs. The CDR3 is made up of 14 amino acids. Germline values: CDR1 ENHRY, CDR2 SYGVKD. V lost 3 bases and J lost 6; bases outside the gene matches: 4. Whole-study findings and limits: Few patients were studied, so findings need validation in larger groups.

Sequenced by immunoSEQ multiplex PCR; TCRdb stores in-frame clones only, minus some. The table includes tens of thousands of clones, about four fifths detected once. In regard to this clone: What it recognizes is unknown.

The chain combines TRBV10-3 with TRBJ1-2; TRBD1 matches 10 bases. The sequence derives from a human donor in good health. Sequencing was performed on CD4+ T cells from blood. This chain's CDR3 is CAISDTGTGDGYTF. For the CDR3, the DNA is TGTGCCATCAGTGATACCGGGACAGGGGATGGCTACACCTTC.